This T cell receptor beta chain was captured by sequencing in a study of cytomegalovirus exposure and HLA in healthy donors. Use of 60 Vbeta and 13 Jbeta primers characterized the PCR. Generated by immunoSEQ multiplex PCR, the TCRdb table keeps only in-frame clones and is missing some. The sample has roughly 180,000 clones, more than 65% seen once. The CDR3 covers 17 residues. Looked up from germline, CDR1 is MDHEN and CDR2 is SYDVKM. V was clipped by 5 bases and J by 2 bases; unmatched bases: 13. Broader study findings: Owing to their indistinguishability, certain V segments, notably TRBV6-2 and TRBV6-3, were excluded. Segments of the TCR beta V type were, in most cases, productive about 87% or about 30% of the time in an earlier analysis.

For this clone: The target antigen is unknown.

This rearrangement joins TRBV28 to TRBJ1-2, with 8 bases that match TRBD1. Material: PBMCs. This sequence originates from a male donor in good health and CMV-seronegative. CDR3 DNA sequence: TGTGCCAGCAGTAGACCCCAGCGGGACAGGAGAAACTATGGCTACACCTTC. As protein: CASSRPQRDRRNYGYTF.